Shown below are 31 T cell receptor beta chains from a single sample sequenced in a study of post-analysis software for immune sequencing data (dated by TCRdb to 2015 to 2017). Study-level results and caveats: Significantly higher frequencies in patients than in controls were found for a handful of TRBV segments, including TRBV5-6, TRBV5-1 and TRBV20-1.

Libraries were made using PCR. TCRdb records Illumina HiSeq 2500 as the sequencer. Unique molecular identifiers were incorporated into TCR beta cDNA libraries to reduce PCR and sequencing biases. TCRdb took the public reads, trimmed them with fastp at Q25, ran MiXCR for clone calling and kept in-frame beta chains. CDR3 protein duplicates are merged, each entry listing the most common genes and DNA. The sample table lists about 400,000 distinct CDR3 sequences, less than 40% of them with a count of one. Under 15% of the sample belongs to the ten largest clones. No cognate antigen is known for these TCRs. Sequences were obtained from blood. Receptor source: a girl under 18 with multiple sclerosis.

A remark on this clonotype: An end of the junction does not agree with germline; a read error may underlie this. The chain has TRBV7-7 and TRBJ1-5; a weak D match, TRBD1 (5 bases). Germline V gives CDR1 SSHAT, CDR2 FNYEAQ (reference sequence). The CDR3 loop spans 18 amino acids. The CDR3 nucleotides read TGTGCTAGCAGCTTAGCCCGGCCCTGGACACTTACCGGGCAGCCCCAGCATTTT. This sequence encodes CASSLARPWTLTGQPQHF.

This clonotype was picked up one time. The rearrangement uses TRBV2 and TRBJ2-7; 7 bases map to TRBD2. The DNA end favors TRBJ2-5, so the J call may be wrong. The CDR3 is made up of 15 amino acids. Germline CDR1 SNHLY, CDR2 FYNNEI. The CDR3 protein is CASSDLGPSGETQYF. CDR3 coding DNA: TGTGCCAGCAGTGATTTGGGGCCTAGCGGAGAGACCCAGTACTTC.

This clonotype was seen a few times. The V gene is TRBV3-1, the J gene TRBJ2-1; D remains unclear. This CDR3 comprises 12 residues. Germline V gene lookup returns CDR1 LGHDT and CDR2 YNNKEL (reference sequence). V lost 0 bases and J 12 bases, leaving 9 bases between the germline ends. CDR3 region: CASSQDGFSQFF. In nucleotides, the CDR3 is TGTGCCAGCAGCCAAGATGGTTTCTCGCAGTTCTTC.

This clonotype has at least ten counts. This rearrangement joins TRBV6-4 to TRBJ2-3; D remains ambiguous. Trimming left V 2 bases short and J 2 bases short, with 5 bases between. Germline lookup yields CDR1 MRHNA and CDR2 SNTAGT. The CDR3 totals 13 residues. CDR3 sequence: CASSDTTTDTQYF. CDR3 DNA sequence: TGTGCCAGCAGTGACACGACCACAGATACGCAGTATTTT.

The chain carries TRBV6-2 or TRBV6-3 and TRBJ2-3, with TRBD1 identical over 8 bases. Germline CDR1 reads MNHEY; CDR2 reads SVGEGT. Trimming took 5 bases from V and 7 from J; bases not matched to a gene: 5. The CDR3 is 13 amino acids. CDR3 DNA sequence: TGTGCCAGCAGTGCAGACAGGGGCCATACGCAGTATTTT. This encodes CASSADRGHTQYF.

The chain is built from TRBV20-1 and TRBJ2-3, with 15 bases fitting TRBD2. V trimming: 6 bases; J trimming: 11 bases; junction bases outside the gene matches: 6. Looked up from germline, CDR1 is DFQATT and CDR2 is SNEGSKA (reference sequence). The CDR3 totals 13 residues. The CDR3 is CSALLGLAGGQYF. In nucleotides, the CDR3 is TGCAGTGCCCTCCTGGGACTAGCGGGGGGGCAGTATTTT.

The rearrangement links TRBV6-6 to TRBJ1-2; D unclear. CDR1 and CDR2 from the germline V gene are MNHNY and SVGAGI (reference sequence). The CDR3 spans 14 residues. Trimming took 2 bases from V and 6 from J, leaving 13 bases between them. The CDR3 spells CASSYGHQLDGYTF. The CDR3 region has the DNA TGTGCCAGCAGTTACGGGCATCAACTCGATGGCTACACCTTC.

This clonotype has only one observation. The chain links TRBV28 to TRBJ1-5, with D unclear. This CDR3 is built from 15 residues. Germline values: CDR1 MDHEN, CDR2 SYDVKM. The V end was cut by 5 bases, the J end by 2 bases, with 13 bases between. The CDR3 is CASSPPMRGNQPQHF. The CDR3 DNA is TGTGCCAGCAGTCCACCTATGAGAGGCAATCAGCCCCAGCATTTT.

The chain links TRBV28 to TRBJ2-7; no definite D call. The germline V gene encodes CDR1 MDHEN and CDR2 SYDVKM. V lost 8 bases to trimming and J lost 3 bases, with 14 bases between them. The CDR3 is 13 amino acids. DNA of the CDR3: TGTGCCAGCGAAAACCCGGAACTCTACGAGCAGTACTTC. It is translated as CASENPELYEQYF.

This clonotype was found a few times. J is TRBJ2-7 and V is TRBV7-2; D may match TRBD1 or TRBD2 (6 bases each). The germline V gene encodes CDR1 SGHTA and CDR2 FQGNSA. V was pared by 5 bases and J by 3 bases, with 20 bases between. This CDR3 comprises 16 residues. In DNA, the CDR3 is TGTGCCAGCAGCCCTAGGGGGGACACTACAATCTACGAGCAGTACTTC. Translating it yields CASSPRGDTTIYEQYF.

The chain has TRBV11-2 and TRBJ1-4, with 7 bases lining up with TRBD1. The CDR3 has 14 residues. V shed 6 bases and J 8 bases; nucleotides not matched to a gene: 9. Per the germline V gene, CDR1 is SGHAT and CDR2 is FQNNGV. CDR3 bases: TGTGCCAGCAGTTTTACAGGGGATCGGGAAAAACTGTTTTTT. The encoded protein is CASSFTGDREKLFF.

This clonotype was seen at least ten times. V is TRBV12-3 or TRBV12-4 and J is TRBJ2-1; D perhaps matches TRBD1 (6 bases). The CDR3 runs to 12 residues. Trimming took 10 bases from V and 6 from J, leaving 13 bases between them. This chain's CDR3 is CAINRESNEQFF. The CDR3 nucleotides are TGTGCCATCAACAGGGAGAGCAATGAGCAGTTCTTC.

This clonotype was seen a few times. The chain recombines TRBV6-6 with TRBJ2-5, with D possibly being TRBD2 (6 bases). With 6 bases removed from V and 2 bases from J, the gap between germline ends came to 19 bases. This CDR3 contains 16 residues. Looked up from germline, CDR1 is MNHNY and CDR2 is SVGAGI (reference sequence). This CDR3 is CASSPLTGTLQETQYF. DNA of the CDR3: TGTGCCAGCAGCCCTTTGACCGGGACTTTGCAAGAGACCCAGTACTTC.

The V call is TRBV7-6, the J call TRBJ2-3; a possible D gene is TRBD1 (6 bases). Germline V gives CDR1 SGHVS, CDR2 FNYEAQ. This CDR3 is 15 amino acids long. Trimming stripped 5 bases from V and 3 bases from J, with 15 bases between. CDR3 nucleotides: TGTGCCAGCAGCGTCAACAGGGATAGGACAGATACGCAGTATTTT. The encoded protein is CASSVNRDRTDTQYF.

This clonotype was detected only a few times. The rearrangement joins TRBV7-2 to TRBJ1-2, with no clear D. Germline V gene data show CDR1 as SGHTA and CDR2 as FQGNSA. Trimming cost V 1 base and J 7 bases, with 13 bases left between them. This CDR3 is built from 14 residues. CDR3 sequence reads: CASSLDGGSGGYTF. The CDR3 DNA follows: TGTGCCAGCAGCTTAGATGGAGGGTCTGGTGGCTACACCTTC.

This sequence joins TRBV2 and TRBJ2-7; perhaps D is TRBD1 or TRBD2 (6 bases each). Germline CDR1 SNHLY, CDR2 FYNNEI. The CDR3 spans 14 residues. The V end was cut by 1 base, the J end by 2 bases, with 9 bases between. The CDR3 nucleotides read TGTGCCAGCAGTGAAGGGGGGGCGGCCTACGAGCAGTACTTC. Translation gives CASSEGGAAYEQYF.

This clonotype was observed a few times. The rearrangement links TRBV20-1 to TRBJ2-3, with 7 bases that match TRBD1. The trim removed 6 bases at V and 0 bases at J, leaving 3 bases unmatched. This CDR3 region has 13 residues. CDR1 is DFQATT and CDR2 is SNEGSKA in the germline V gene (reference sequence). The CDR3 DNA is TGCAGTGCCGGACAGGCTAGCACAGATACGCAGTATTTT. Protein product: CSAGQASTDTQYF.

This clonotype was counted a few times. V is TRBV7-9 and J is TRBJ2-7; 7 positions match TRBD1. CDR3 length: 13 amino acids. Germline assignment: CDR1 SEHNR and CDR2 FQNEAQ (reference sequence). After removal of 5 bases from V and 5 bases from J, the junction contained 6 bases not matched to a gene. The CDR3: CASSPIDRDEQYF. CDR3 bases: TGTGCCAGCAGCCCCATCGACAGGGACGAGCAGTACTTC.

As DNA, the CDR3 is TGTGCCAGCAGTTACCCCCGGGACTTCCCTTCCTACGAGCAGTACTTC. This translates into CASSYPRDFPSYEQYF. The chain links TRBV6-2 or TRBV6-3 to TRBJ2-7, with a possible D match to TRBD2 (6 bases). Germline V CDR1 and CDR2: MNHEY, SVGEGT. The CDR3 contains 16 residues. V lost 2 bases to trimming and J lost 1 base, with 15 bases between them.

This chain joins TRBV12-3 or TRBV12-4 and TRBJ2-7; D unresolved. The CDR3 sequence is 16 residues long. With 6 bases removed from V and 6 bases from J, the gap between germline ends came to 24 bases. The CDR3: CASSRGRANGSGEQYF. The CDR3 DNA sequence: TGTGCCAGCAGCCGAGGTAGGGCAAACGGTTCGGGCGAGCAGTACTTC.

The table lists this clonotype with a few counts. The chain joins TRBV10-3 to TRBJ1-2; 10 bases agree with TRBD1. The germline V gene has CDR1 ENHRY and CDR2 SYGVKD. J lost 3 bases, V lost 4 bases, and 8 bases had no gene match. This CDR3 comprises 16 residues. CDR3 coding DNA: TGTGCCATCAGTGCGGAGGGACAGGGGAATTACTATGGCTACACCTTC. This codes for CAISAEGQGNYYGYTF.

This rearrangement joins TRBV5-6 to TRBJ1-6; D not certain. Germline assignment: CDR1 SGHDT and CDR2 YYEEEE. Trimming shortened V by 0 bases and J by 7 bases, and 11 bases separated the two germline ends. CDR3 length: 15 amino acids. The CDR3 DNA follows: TGTGCCAGCAGCTTGGGCGGACGGATAAATTCACCCCTCCACTTT. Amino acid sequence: CASSLGGRINSPLHF.

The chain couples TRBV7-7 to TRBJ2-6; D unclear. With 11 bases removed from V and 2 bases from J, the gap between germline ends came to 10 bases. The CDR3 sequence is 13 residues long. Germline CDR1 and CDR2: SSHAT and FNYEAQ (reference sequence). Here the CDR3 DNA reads TGTGCCGCCGGGTCGGCTGGGGCCAACGTCCTGACTTTC. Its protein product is CAAGSAGANVLTF. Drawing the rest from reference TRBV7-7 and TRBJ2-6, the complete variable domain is GAGVSQSPRYKVTKRGQDVTLRCDPISSHATLYWYQQALGQGPEFLTYFNYEAQPDKSGLPSDRFSAERPEGSISTLTIQRTEQRDSAMYRCAAGSAGANVLTFGAGSRLTVL.

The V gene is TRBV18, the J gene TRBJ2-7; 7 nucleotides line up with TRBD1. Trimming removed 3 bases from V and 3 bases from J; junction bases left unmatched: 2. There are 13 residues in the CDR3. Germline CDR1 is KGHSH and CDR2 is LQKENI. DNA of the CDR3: TGTGCCAGCTCACCCGGACAGGTCTACGAGCAGTACTTC. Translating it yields CASSPGQVYEQYF.

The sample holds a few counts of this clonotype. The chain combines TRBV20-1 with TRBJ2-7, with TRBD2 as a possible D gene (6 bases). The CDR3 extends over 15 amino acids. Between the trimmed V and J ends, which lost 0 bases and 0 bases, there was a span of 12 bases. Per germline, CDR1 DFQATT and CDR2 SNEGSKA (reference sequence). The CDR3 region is CSARDISGSSYEQYF. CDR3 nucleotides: TGCAGTGCTAGAGATATTAGCGGCAGCTCCTACGAGCAGTACTTC.

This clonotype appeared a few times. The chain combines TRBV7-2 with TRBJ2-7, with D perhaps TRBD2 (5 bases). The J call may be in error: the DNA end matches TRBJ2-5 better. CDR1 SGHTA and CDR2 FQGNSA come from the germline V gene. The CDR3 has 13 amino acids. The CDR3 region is CASSWTPQETQYF. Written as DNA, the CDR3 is TGTGCCAGCAGCTGGACTCCGCAAGAGACCCAGTACTTC.

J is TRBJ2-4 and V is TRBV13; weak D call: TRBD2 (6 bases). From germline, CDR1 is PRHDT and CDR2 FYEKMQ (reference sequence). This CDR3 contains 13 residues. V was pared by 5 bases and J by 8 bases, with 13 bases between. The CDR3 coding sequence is TGTGCCAGCAGCGCGACTAGTGGTGACATTCAGTACTTC. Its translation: CASSATSGDIQYF.

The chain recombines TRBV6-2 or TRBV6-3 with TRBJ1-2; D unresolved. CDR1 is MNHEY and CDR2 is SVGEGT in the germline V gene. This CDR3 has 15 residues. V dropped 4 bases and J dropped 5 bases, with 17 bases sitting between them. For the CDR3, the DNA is TGTGCCAGCAGTTCCCTCATGGCAGCCGGATATGGCTACACCTTC. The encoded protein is CASSSLMAAGYGYTF.

Here the CDR3 DNA reads TGTGCCAGCACCTTTCCCGGGACAGGGGGCAGGGAGACCCAGTACTTC. It translates to CASTFPGTGGRETQYF. The chain recombines TRBV7-9 with TRBJ2-5; 12 bases map to TRBD1. CDR1 SEHNR and CDR2 FQNEAQ come from the germline V gene (reference sequence). CDR3 length equals 16 residues. The ends lost 7 bases at V and 5 bases at J; junction bases unmatched: 11.

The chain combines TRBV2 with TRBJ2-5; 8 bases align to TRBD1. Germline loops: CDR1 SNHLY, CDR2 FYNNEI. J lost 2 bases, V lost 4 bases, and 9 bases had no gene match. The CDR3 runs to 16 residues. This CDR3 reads CASSGGQGPKQETQYF. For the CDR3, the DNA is TGTGCCAGCAGTGGCGGACAGGGCCCGAAACAAGAGACCCAGTACTTC.

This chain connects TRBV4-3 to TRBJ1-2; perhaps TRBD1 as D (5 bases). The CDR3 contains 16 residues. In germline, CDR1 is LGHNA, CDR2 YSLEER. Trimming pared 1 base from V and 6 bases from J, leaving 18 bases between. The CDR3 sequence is CASSQAPGRGLNGYTF. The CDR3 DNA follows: TGCGCCAGCAGCCAAGCCCCAGGGAGGGGATTAAATGGCTACACCTTC.